The present TCR beta chain was sequenced within a study of T cell repertoires in cytomegalovirus infection. TCRdb recomputed calls from the reads with MiXCR, one row per CDR3 protein. Among around 450,000 distinct CDR3 sequences, 30% to 40% were seen once, and the ten largest hold roughly 15%. The CDR3 loop spans 15 amino acids. Looked up from germline, CDR1 is SGHAT and CDR2 is FQNNGV. V lost 7 bases and J lost 6; bases outside the gene matches: 9. Sample: PBMCs. The V gene is TRBV11-2, the J gene TRBJ2-2, with 9 positions matching TRBD1. This TCR derives from a human donor in good health (CMV status not recorded). Some clones in this sample may be carry-over from other donors' samples. The CDR3 reads CASNQGQGFAGELFF. CDR3 DNA: TGTGCCAGCAATCAGGGACAGGGTTTTGCCGGGGAGCTGTTTTTT.